The next 29 T cell receptor beta chains were all read from a single sample in a study of shared clonotypes between healthy human individuals. Using immunoSEQ multiplex PCR, the repertoire was profiled, and TCRdb retains in-frame clones only, with some absent. Among roughly 2.5 million clones listed, more than 90% were seen once. The sample taken for sequencing was naive CD4+ T cells sorted from blood. Regarding subset: CD45RA+ positively selected. The receptors here all came from a man aged 18 to 30 in good health.

The chain carries TRBV7-2 and TRBJ1-5; D is unclear. V lost 2 bases and J lost 3, with 11 bases in between. The CDR3 is 15 amino acids. Germline CDR1 reads SGHTA; CDR2 reads FQGNSA. CDR3 amino acids: CASSLLIQINQPQHF. In nucleotides, the CDR3 is TGTGCCAGCAGCTTACTAATACAGATCAATCAGCCCCAGCATTTT.

Points on this clone: Other DNA sequences in this sample translate to the same CDR3. The chain uses TRBV30 and TRBJ1-2; D not resolved. From germline, CDR1 is GTSNPN and CDR2 SVGIG (reference sequence). The CDR3 is made up of 12 amino acids. Deletions cut 0 bases from V and 5 bases from J, with 7 bases between. The CDR3 here is CAWSVTEYGYTF. The CDR3 DNA sequence: TGTGCCTGGAGTGTAACGGAATATGGCTACACCTTC.

Regarding this clone: This same CDR3 is encoded by further DNA sequences in the sample. V gene TRBV5-1 combines with J gene TRBJ2-3; D is perhaps TRBD1 (5 bases). CDR3 length: 15 residues. The V gene's germline CDR1 is SGHRS and CDR2 YFSETQ. Trimming shortened V by 0 bases and J by 3 bases, and 11 bases separated the two germline ends. The CDR3 sequence is CASSLGGAGTDTQYF. The CDR3 DNA reads as TGCGCCAGCAGCTTGGGGGGCGCAGGGACAGATACGCAGTATTTT.

The chain has TRBV11-3 and TRBJ1-6, with 8 positions matching TRBD1. J lost 3 bases, V lost 5 bases, and 3 bases had no gene match. The CDR3 covers 15 residues. Germline lookup yields CDR1 SGHNT and CDR2 YENEEA. CDR3 sequence: CASSPGGIYNSPLHF. Here the CDR3 DNA reads TGTGCCAGCAGCCCAGGGGGCATCTATAATTCACCCCTCCACTTT.

The chain recombines TRBV7-9 with TRBJ2-7, with unresolved D. This CDR3 is 17 amino acids long. Deletions cut 5 bases from V and 1 base from J, with 21 bases between. Germline CDR1 reads SEHNR; CDR2 reads FQNEAQ (reference sequence). The CDR3 DNA follows: TGTGCCAGCAGCCCGAGCTGGGCAGAACCTACTTCCTACGAGCAGTACTTC. It is translated as CASSPSWAEPTSYEQYF.

The CDR3 DNA is TGTGCCAGCTCACCCTGGTCAGATACGCAGTATTTT. As protein: CASSPWSDTQYF. The V call is TRBV18, the J call TRBJ2-3; unclear D gene. The V end was cut by 3 bases, the J end by 4 bases, with 5 bases between. CDR3 length: 12 amino acids. Germline loops: CDR1 KGHSH, CDR2 LQKENI.

Of note for this clone: Within the sample, other DNA sequences also encode this same CDR3. The rearrangement uses TRBV4-3 and TRBJ2-7; D could derive from TRBD1 or TRBD2 (6 bases each). Trimming removed 0 bases from V and 5 bases from J, with 8 bases in between. CDR3 length: 13 residues. The germline V gene has CDR1 LGHNA and CDR2 YSLEER. Here the CDR3 reads CASSQDRGHEQYF. Written as DNA, the CDR3 is TGCGCCAGCAGCCAAGATCGGGGGCACGAGCAGTACTTC.

This chain joins TRBV4-1 and TRBJ2-7, with a weak D call TRBD2 (6 bases). Germline V gives CDR1 MGHRA, CDR2 YSYEKL. CDR3 length: 15 residues. V was trimmed by 0 bases and J by 4 bases, leaving 13 bases between them. The CDR3 loop reads CASSQEGTGLYEQYF. DNA of the CDR3: TGCGCCAGCAGCCAAGAGGGGACGGGACTTTACGAGCAGTACTTC.

V is TRBV29-1 and J is TRBJ1-6, with 11 bases that match TRBD1. The CDR3 length is 15 residues. Germline V gives CDR1 SQVTM, CDR2 ANQGSEA. V lost 5 bases and J lost 7; bases outside the gene matches: 7. For the CDR3, the DNA is TGCAGCGTTCAGACGGGACAGGGGGGGAATTCACCCCTCCACTTT. This codes for CSVQTGQGGNSPLHF.

The rearrangement uses TRBV7-6 and TRBJ2-7, with TRBD1 matching 9 bases. Germline CDR1 is SGHVS and CDR2 is FNYEAQ. The CDR3 length is 17 residues. The trim removed 1 base at V and 3 bases at J, leaving 10 bases unmatched. The CDR3 protein is CASSLEPNRGRVYEQYF. CDR3 coding DNA: TGTGCCAGCAGCTTAGAACCTAACAGGGGGCGAGTCTACGAGCAGTACTTC.

The genes are TRBV10-1 and TRBJ2-5; unclear D gene. The CDR3 totals 16 residues. Per germline, CDR1 WNHNN and CDR2 SYGVQD (reference sequence). The ends were cut back, 0 bases at V and 0 bases at J, with 11 bases in the middle. The DNA of the CDR3 is TGCGCCAGCAGTGAGTCGAGGAGTTTTTACCAAGAGACCCAGTACTTC. Its translation is CASSESRSFYQETQYF.

About this clone: Other DNA sequences of this sample code for an identical CDR3. The chain combines TRBV19 with TRBJ2-7; 8 bases align to TRBD1. The germline CDR1 and CDR2 sequences are LNHDA and SQIVND (reference sequence). V was pared by 5 bases and J by 4 bases, with 7 bases of the junction left unmatched. There are 14 residues in the CDR3. CDR3 region: CASSLGQGRYEQYF. The CDR3 DNA reads as TGTGCCAGTAGTCTAGGACAGGGTCGATACGAGCAGTACTTC.

The V gene is TRBV13, the J gene TRBJ1-2; the match to TRBD1 covers 7 bases. Germline values: CDR1 PRHDT, CDR2 FYEKMQ (reference sequence). V was clipped by 8 bases and J by 5 bases; unmatched bases: 8. There are 13 residues in the CDR3. Here the CDR3 reads CASAQQGWYGYTF. The CDR3 region has the DNA TGTGCCAGCGCCCAACAGGGGTGGTATGGCTACACCTTC.

In DNA, the CDR3 is TGTGCCAGCAGTTTACAGGGGATCCTCTATGGCTACACCTTC. Its protein is CASSLQGILYGYTF. The chain couples TRBV28 to TRBJ1-2, with D tentatively TRBD1 (6 bases). Germline CDR1 and CDR2: MDHEN and SYDVKM. This CDR3 region has 14 residues. V lost 2 bases and J lost 4, with 11 bases in between.

The chain couples TRBV19 to TRBJ2-5, with 8 bases matching TRBD2. The CDR3 has 16 amino acids. Germline V lookup: CDR1 LNHDA, CDR2 SQIVND (reference sequence). The junction had 9 bases not matched to a gene; V was cut back by 2 bases and J by 4 bases. The CDR3 loop is CASSIRAGGKGETQYF. The CDR3 DNA reads as TGTGCCAGTAGTATACGTGCGGGAGGAAAGGGAGAGACCCAGTACTTC.

The chain combines TRBV5-5 with TRBJ1-6, with 10 nucleotides matching TRBD1. V dropped 0 bases and J dropped 4; count of bases not matched to a gene: 1. Germline assignment: CDR1 SGHKS and CDR2 YYEKEE (reference sequence). The CDR3 covers 16 residues. CDR3 DNA sequence: TGTGCCAGCAGCTTGGGACAGGGGGCGTATAATTCACCCCTCCACTTT. It yields the protein CASSLGQGAYNSPLHF.

The chain recombines TRBV19 with TRBJ1-2, with 11 bases aligning to TRBD1. The V gene end was trimmed by 9 bases and the J gene end by 4 bases; junction bases not matched to a gene: 1. Germline CDR1 reads LNHDA; CDR2 reads SQIVND (reference sequence). This CDR3 has 12 residues. The CDR3 sequence is CASGQGAYGYTF. CDR3 sequence (DNA): TGTGCCAGCGGACAGGGGGCCTATGGCTACACCTTC.

With regard to this clone: Other DNA sequences from this sample encode an identical CDR3 as well. The rearrangement joins TRBV18 to TRBJ2-7, with D perhaps TRBD1 or TRBD2 (5 bases each). CDR1 is KGHSH, CDR2 LQKENI, per germline. This CDR3 has 14 residues. With 3 bases removed from V and 2 bases from J, the gap between germline ends came to 11 bases. As DNA, the CDR3 is TGTGCCAGCTCACCGGGGGACGGGACCTACGAGCAGTACTTC. It encodes CASSPGDGTYEQYF.

The rearrangement joins TRBV28 to TRBJ1-2; 10 nucleotides line up with TRBD1. Germline lookup yields CDR1 MDHEN and CDR2 SYDVKM. V gave up 6 bases and J gave up 4 bases; unmatched junction bases: 5. The CDR3 totals 14 residues. The CDR3 reads CASRSRTGGYGYTF. CDR3 nucleotides: TGTGCCAGCAGATCCCGGACAGGGGGCTATGGCTACACCTTC.

The V gene is TRBV28, the J gene TRBJ1-2; D uncertain. The CDR3 consists of 12 residues. Germline CDR1 reads MDHEN; CDR2 reads SYDVKM. V was shortened by 4 bases and J by 8 bases, with 11 bases between the two germline ends. In DNA, the CDR3 is TGTGCCAGCAGTTCCCACGGGGAAGGCTACACCTTC. Amino acids: CASSSHGEGYTF.

This clone was found once. The J gene is TRBJ1-2, the V gene TRBV5-3, with no clear D. TRBV5-3 is an ORF, with its function uncertain. This CDR3 is built from 10 residues. V was pared by 5 bases and J by 13 bases, with 12 bases between. CDR3 coding DNA: TGTGCCAGAAGGAAAGCGAGAGTCACCTTC. This translates into CARRKARVTF.

The genes are TRBV2 and TRBJ1-5, with D maybe TRBD1 (5 bases). V shed 3 bases and J shed 1 base, with 13 bases lying between them. Germline lookup yields CDR1 SNHLY and CDR2 FYNNEI. This CDR3 region has 16 residues. The CDR3 nucleotides read TGTGCCAGCAGTGAGGGGGAGGGAGGGAGCAATCAGCCCCAGCATTTT. It encodes CASSEGEGGSNQPQHF.

This chain joins TRBV2 and TRBJ2-5; 13 bases fit TRBD2. The CDR3 runs to 15 residues. CDR1 SNHLY and CDR2 FYNNEI come from the germline V gene. V was pared by 6 bases and J by 1 base, with 2 bases of the junction left unmatched. CDR3 nucleotide sequence: TGTGCCAGCAGAAGACTAGCGGGGGGCCAAGAGACCCAGTACTTC. Protein product: CASRRLAGGQETQYF.

V and J are TRBV2 and TRBJ2-7, with 8 bases aligning to TRBD1. CDR3 size: 15 residues. V was pared by 7 bases and J by 7 bases, with 15 bases of the junction left unmatched. The germline gives CDR1 SNHLY, CDR2 FYNNEI. CDR3 sequence: CASNLSQGASGEQYF. The DNA of the CDR3 is TGTGCCAGCAACTTGAGTCAGGGGGCCTCGGGGGAGCAGTACTTC.

This clone was seen more than once but under ten times. Here the CDR3 reads CASSSDRGMYSPLHF. In DNA form, the CDR3 reads TGTGCCAGCAGCTCAGACAGGGGGATGTATTCACCCCTCCACTTT. The chain employs TRBV5-6 and TRBJ1-6; 9 bases fit TRBD1. With 3 bases clipped from V and 8 bases from J, the junction kept 6 bases outside the gene matches. This CDR3 is built from 15 residues. Germline V gene lookup returns CDR1 SGHDT and CDR2 YYEEEE.

The chain links TRBV11-3 to TRBJ1-1; no clear D gene. Germline V gene data show CDR1 as SGHNT and CDR2 as YENEEA. V lost 3 bases and J 3 bases, leaving 8 bases between the germline ends. This CDR3 is built from 13 residues. The CDR3 nucleotides read TGTGCCAGCAGCTTCACGACGGACACTGAAGCTTTCTTT. Translating gives CASSFTTDTEAFF.

The genes are TRBV6-5 and TRBJ1-3; D gene ambiguous. CDR1 is MNHEY and CDR2 is SVGAGI in the germline V gene. V was trimmed by 6 bases and J by 0 bases, leaving 9 bases between them. The CDR3 spans 14 residues. CDR3 region: CASRLHYSGNTIYF. CDR3 DNA: TGTGCCAGCAGGCTACACTACTCTGGAAACACCATATATTTT.

The chain has TRBV27 and TRBJ2-2; TRBD1 is a possible D gene (6 bases). The germline V gene has CDR1 MNHEY and CDR2 SMNVEV (reference sequence). The CDR3 is made up of 16 amino acids. V lost 2 bases and J lost 0, with 10 bases in between. The CDR3 spells CASSLMAGANTGELFF. DNA for the CDR3: TGTGCCAGCAGTTTAATGGCAGGGGCGAACACCGGGGAGCTGTTTTTT.

This clone has a single count. The rearrangement links TRBV19 to TRBJ2-7, with D possibly matching TRBD1 (6 bases). V lost 1 base to trimming and J lost 1 base, with 26 bases between them. The CDR3 length is 20 residues. CDR1 and CDR2 from the germline V gene are LNHDA and SQIVND (reference sequence). CDR3 bases: TGTGCCAGTAGTATAGTTTTATTCGGGACATTTGGCTCGAATTCCTACGAGCAGTACTTC. Amino acid sequence: CASSIVLFGTFGSNSYEQYF.